A single sample gave rise to the 16 T cell receptor beta chains below, sequenced in a study of cytomegalovirus exposure and HLA in healthy donors. 13 Jbeta primers and 60 Vbeta primers were used for the PCR. Produced via immunoSEQ multiplex PCR; TCRdb's table is partial and in-frame only. The table shows about 190,000 clones, with around 83% occurring only once. What was sequenced was PBMCs. The receptors shown here come from a woman in her 40s in good health and CMV-seronegative.

V gene TRBV6-1 combines with J gene TRBJ1-4; no clear D. This CDR3 is 15 amino acids long. The germline V gene encodes CDR1 MNHNS and CDR2 SASEGT. V was clipped by 2 bases and J by 3 bases, with 10 bases between them. CDR3 sequence: CASSELNYSNEKLFF. The CDR3 DNA reads TGTGCCAGCAGTGAACTGAACTATTCTAATGAAAAACTGTTTTTT.

The chain combines TRBV7-2 with TRBJ1-1; tentatively, D is TRBD1 (6 bases). The CDR3 has 15 amino acids. Per the germline V gene, CDR1 is SGHTA and CDR2 is FQGNSA. V was cut by 1 base and J by 0 bases, with 9 bases left in between. Here the CDR3 DNA reads TGTGCCAGCAGCTTAGTTGAGGGGGTGAACACTGAAGCTTTCTTT. This codes for CASSLVEGVNTEAFF.

The rearrangement uses TRBV19 and TRBJ1-3; a possible D gene is TRBD1 (5 bases). The CDR3 loop spans 15 amino acids. Trimming removed 9 bases at V and 4 bases at J, with 19 bases between. Per the germline V gene, CDR1 is LNHDA and CDR2 is SQIVND (reference sequence). The CDR3 bases are TGTGCCAGCGGATCCAGGAGGGGATCGGGAAACACCATATATTTT. It encodes CASGSRRGSGNTIYF.

The table lists this clone with a few counts. The chain links TRBV15 to TRBJ2-4; D not resolved. The CDR3 extends over 17 amino acids. Trimming shortened V by 0 bases and J by 0 bases, and 12 bases separated the two germline ends. Germline V gene data show CDR1 as LNHNV and CDR2 as YYDKDF (reference sequence). Here the CDR3 reads CATSRDQMRLAKNIQYF. CDR3 nucleotide sequence: TGTGCCACCAGCAGAGATCAAATGAGACTAGCCAAAAACATTCAGTACTTC.

The V and J genes are TRBV7-2 and TRBJ2-7, with TRBD2 matching over 8 bases. Losses at the gene ends were 5 bases for V and 5 bases for J; bases not matched to a gene: 8. Germline lookup yields CDR1 SGHTA and CDR2 FQGNSA. This CDR3 contains 14 residues. CDR3 nucleotides: TGTGCCAGCAGCGAATCCGGGGGGGCTCACGAGCAGTACGTC. Its translation: CASSESGGAHEQYV.

V and J are TRBV4-1 and TRBJ2-1, with D unresolved. Trimming cost V 0 bases and J 6 bases, with 9 bases left between them. Germline values: CDR1 MGHRA, CDR2 YSYEKL. There are 14 residues in the CDR3. The CDR3 nucleotides are TGCGCCAGCAGCCAAGACGCCTACCTCAATGAGCAGTTCTTC. It encodes CASSQDAYLNEQFF.

Worth noting for this clone: Additional DNA sequences in this sample encode the identical CDR3. The chain links TRBV4-2 to TRBJ2-1; 12 nucleotides align to TRBD2. This CDR3 contains 15 residues. Germline CDR1 reads LGHNA; CDR2 reads YNFKEQ. Trimming cost V 3 bases and J 4 bases; bases outside gene matches: 1. The CDR3 sequence is CASSQGLAGYNEQFF. The CDR3 DNA reads as TGTGCCAGCAGCCAGGGACTAGCGGGTTACAATGAGCAGTTCTTC.

CDR3 loop: CASSMGLAGANTGELFF. Written as DNA, the CDR3 is TGCGCCAGCAGCATGGGACTAGCGGGGGCGAACACCGGGGAGCTGTTTTTT. This chain joins TRBV5-1 and TRBJ2-2; TRBD2 matches 14 bases. This CDR3 is 17 amino acids long. After removal of 4 bases from V and 0 bases from J, the junction contained 2 bases not matched to a gene. The germline V gene has CDR1 SGHRS and CDR2 YFSETQ.

This chain connects TRBV5-4 to TRBJ2-1; 9 bases line up with TRBD2. CDR1 is SGHNT, CDR2 YYREEE, per germline (reference sequence). This CDR3 is built from 15 residues. The ends lost 7 bases at V and 5 bases at J; junction bases unmatched: 10. CDR3 sequence reads: CASRNSGRGDNEQFF. The CDR3 DNA follows: TGTGCCAGCCGAAATAGCGGGAGAGGCGACAATGAGCAGTTCTTC.

The chain joins TRBV27 to TRBJ1-5; possible D gene TRBD1, 5 bases. Per germline, CDR1 MNHEY and CDR2 SMNVEV (reference sequence). The CDR3 contains 16 residues. Trimming took off 2 bases at V and 4 bases at J, with 15 bases between the two ends. This CDR3 is CASSLGGRAPNQPQHF. CDR3 DNA sequence: TGTGCCAGCAGTTTAGGGGGGAGAGCTCCTAATCAGCCCCAGCATTTT.

The chain is built from TRBV25-1 and TRBJ1-6, with 10 bases matching TRBD1. The CDR3 runs to 14 residues. J was trimmed by 9 bases and V by 7 bases; bases with no gene match: 6. From germline, CDR1 is MGHDK and CDR2 SYGVNS. CDR3 nucleotide sequence: TGTGCCAGCAAACAGACAGGGGGCTCTTCACCCCTCCACTTT. Translation: CASKQTGGSSPLHF.

The chain employs TRBV7-9 and TRBJ2-3, with 10 nucleotides matching TRBD2. The CDR3 is made up of 15 amino acids. In germline, CDR1 is SEHNR, CDR2 FQNEAQ (reference sequence). V lost 3 bases to trimming and J lost 5 bases; unmatched junction nucleotides: 5. The CDR3 sequence: CASSFLAGVVDTQYF. The CDR3 DNA follows: TGTGCCAGCAGCTTTCTAGCGGGAGTCGTAGATACGCAGTATTTT.

The chain couples TRBV7-9 to TRBJ1-1; the D gene is possibly TRBD1 (5 bases). CDR1 and CDR2 (germline): SEHNR, FQNEAQ (reference sequence). The V end was cut by 1 base, the J end by 5 bases, with 8 bases between. This CDR3 is built from 13 residues. In nucleotides, the CDR3 is TGTGCCAGCAGCTTAGATGGGGCAACTGAAGCTTTCTTT. Protein: CASSLDGATEAFF.

V gene TRBV29-1 combines with J gene TRBJ2-5; D gene unclear. From germline, CDR1 is SQVTM and CDR2 ANQGSEA. Between the trimmed V and J ends, which lost 2 bases and 1 base, there was a span of 8 bases. The CDR3 runs 13 residues. CDR3 loop: CSVEWAVQETQYF. CDR3 in DNA: TGCAGCGTTGAATGGGCAGTCCAAGAGACCCAGTACTTC.

The gene calls are TRBV30 and TRBJ1-6; possible D gene TRBD1, 5 bases. CDR1 and CDR2 (germline): GTSNPN, SVGIG (reference sequence). CDR3 size: 13 residues. V lost 1 base and J 8 bases, leaving 9 bases between the germline ends. The CDR3 sequence: CAWSAGWDSPLHF. CDR3 nucleotide sequence: TGTGCCTGGAGTGCAGGGTGGGATTCACCCCTCCACTTT.

The chain links TRBV7-3 to TRBJ2-2; D is perhaps TRBD2 (6 bases). The CDR3 extends over 16 amino acids. The germline V gene encodes CDR1 SGHTA and CDR2 FQGTGA. Trimming left V 3 bases short and J 1 base short, with 12 bases between. CDR3 nucleotides: TGTGCCAGCAGCTTCCCGGGGGTCGTGAACACCGGGGAGCTGTTTTTT. Encoded protein: CASSFPGVVNTGELFF.